These 31 T cell receptor beta chains originate from one sample sequenced in a study of cytomegalovirus exposure and HLA in healthy donors. Primers for the PCR totalled 60 Vbeta and 13 Jbeta. Produced via immunoSEQ multiplex PCR; TCRdb's table is partial and in-frame only. The table includes about 150,000 clones, approximately 80% detected once. Sequencing was carried out using PBMCs. Receptor source: a woman between 40 and 50 years old in good health and CMV-seropositive.

Here the CDR3 reads CASSVSTGAEETQYF. DNA for the CDR3: TGTGCCAGCAGCGTATCGACAGGGGCGGAAGAGACCCAGTACTTC. The rearrangement links TRBV9 to TRBJ2-5; 8 bases are shared with TRBD1. This CDR3 region has 15 residues. The germline CDR1 and CDR2 sequences are SGDLS and YYNGEE. The J segment lost 3 bases and the V segment lost 1 base, leaving 5 bases of the junction unmatched.

This clone was picked up a small number of times. The chain combines TRBV7-8 with TRBJ1-5, with 10 bases lining up with TRBD1. Per the germline V gene, CDR1 is SGHVS and CDR2 is FQNEAQ. The CDR3 length is 15 residues. V gave up 6 bases and J gave up 1 base; unmatched junction bases: 3. CDR3 residues: CASSRDRGSNQPQHF. Here the CDR3 DNA reads TGTGCCAGCAGTCGGGACAGGGGAAGCAATCAGCCCCAGCATTTT.

This clone has a single count. The chain recombines TRBV5-1 with TRBJ2-3; 9 nucleotides match TRBD1. Germline V gene data show CDR1 as SGHRS and CDR2 as YFSETQ. The CDR3 contains 15 residues. J was trimmed by 3 bases and V by 3 bases; bases with no gene match: 5. The CDR3 DNA sequence: TGCGCCAGCAGCTACGGACAGGGGCATACAGATACGCAGTATTTT. Translation: CASSYGQGHTDTQYF.

This clone has just a few counts. The rearrangement uses TRBV5-4 and TRBJ1-2, with D perhaps TRBD1 (6 bases). With 5 bases removed from V and 4 bases from J, the gap between germline ends came to 9 bases. The CDR3 sequence is 12 residues long. From germline, CDR1 is SGHNT and CDR2 YYREEE (reference sequence). This CDR3 reads CASRGTSYGYTF. CDR3 in DNA: TGTGCCAGCAGGGGGACAAGCTATGGCTACACCTTC.

The chain uses TRBV5-4 and TRBJ1-1; D may be TRBD1 (5 bases). Trimming removed 5 bases at V and 5 bases at J, with 16 bases between. Looked up from germline, CDR1 is SGHNT and CDR2 is YYREEE (reference sequence). CDR3 length: 14 residues. CDR3 coding DNA: TGTGCCAGCAGTCTGGGGGGTGGGAAGACTGAAGCTTTCTTT. This codes for CASSLGGGKTEAFF.

The CDR3 DNA reads as TGTGCCATCAGTGATATTAGGACTAGCGGCAATGAGCAGTTCTTC. Residues: CAISDIRTSGNEQFF. This chain links TRBV10-3 with TRBJ2-1; 10 bases map to TRBD2. Germline CDR1 ENHRY, CDR2 SYGVKD. The ends lost 3 bases at V and 6 bases at J; junction bases unmatched: 5. The length of the CDR3 is 15 residues.

This clone is a singleton in its sample. V usage is TRBV6-1 and J usage is TRBJ1-2; maybe TRBD1 (5 bases). The CDR3 spans 14 residues. V was trimmed by 1 base and J by 8 bases, leaving 14 bases between them. Per the germline V gene, CDR1 is MNHNS and CDR2 is SASEGT. CDR3 coding DNA: TGTGCCAGCAGTGAAGGTGTGGGGCCTAAAGGCTACACCTTC. Its translation: CASSEGVGPKGYTF.

The chain uses TRBV10-3 and TRBJ1-5; maybe TRBD1 (5 bases). V was clipped by 10 bases and J by 5 bases, with 18 bases between them. This CDR3 spans 14 amino acids. Per germline, CDR1 ENHRY and CDR2 SYGVKD. The CDR3 loop is CATGKGGVHQPQHF. The DNA of the CDR3 is TGTGCCACCGGAAAGGGAGGGGTTCATCAGCCCCAGCATTTT.

The chain is built from TRBV21-1 and TRBJ2-5; the DNA was not compared with TRBD1, the D call given in the table. TRBV21-1 is flagged as a pseudogene. This CDR3 comprises 18 residues. This CDR3 is CASIMGLLTGGCQETQYF. In DNA, the CDR3 is TGTGCCAGCATCATGGGGCTTCTGACAGGGGGATGCCAAGAGACCCAGTACTTC.

J is TRBJ1-2 and V is TRBV28, with 8 nucleotides matching TRBD1. CDR3 length: 14 amino acids. V shed 1 base and J 8 bases; nucleotides not matched to a gene: 6. Looked up from germline, CDR1 is MDHEN and CDR2 is SYDVKM. The CDR3 nucleotides are TGTGCCAGCAGTTTATCGCAGGGGGCAAGGGGCTACACCTTC. This sequence encodes CASSLSQGARGYTF.

This chain links TRBV19 with TRBJ1-5; 10 bases align to TRBD1. Germline-derived CDR1 and CDR2 are LNHDA and SQIVND (reference sequence). V shed 4 bases and J 3 bases; nucleotides not matched to a gene: 9. The CDR3 loop spans 17 amino acids. The CDR3 sequence: CASSTRQGATTNQPQHF. The CDR3 DNA follows: TGTGCCAGTAGTACTCGACAGGGGGCAACGACCAATCAGCCCCAGCATTTT.

On this clone: The junction differs from germline at one of its ends, possibly a read error. This specimen includes other DNA sequences encoding the same CDR3. This rearrangement joins TRBV7-2 to TRBJ1-2, with 9 bases aligning to TRBD1. The CDR3 extends over 15 amino acids. In germline, CDR1 is SGHTA, CDR2 FQGNSA. CDR3 bases: TGCGCCAGCAGCGGAAGGACAGGGGAGGCCTATGGCTACACCTTC. This encodes CASSGRTGEAYGYTF.

The chain employs TRBV7-2 and TRBJ2-7; 8 bases are shared with TRBD2. CDR3 length equals 16 residues. Germline CDR1 and CDR2: SGHTA and FQGNSA. V dropped 1 base and J dropped 3; count of bases not matched to a gene: 8. CDR3 sequence: CASSLGLRTSYYEQYF. In nucleotides, the CDR3 is TGTGCCAGCAGCTTAGGCCTTCGGACTAGCTACTACGAGCAGTACTTC.

This sequence joins TRBV5-6 and TRBJ1-3, with D unresolved. CDR1 and CDR2 from the germline V gene are SGHDT and YYEEEE. The CDR3 runs to 15 residues. Trimming removed 0 bases at V and 0 bases at J, with 7 bases between. The CDR3 sequence is CASSLVHTSGNTIYF. The CDR3 DNA reads as TGTGCCAGCAGCTTGGTTCACACCTCTGGAAACACCATATATTTT.

This clone was counted at least ten times. The rearrangement uses TRBV27 and TRBJ1-4, with 9 bases aligning to TRBD1. This CDR3 is 14 amino acids long. V trimming: 0 bases; J trimming: 8 bases; junction bases outside the gene matches: 1. Germline V gene data show CDR1 as MNHEY and CDR2 as SMNVEV (reference sequence). Written as DNA, the CDR3 is TGTGCCAGCAGTTTATCGACAGGGGGGGAAAAACTGTTTTTT. It is translated as CASSLSTGGEKLFF.

This sequence joins TRBV10-3 and TRBJ2-7, with 13 bases matching TRBD2. V lost 11 bases to trimming and J lost 6 bases; unmatched junction nucleotides: 13. Germline V gene lookup returns CDR1 ENHRY and CDR2 SYGVKD. The CDR3 loop spans 15 amino acids. CDR3 coding DNA: TGTGCCTCGAAAGGGACTAGCGGGGACGTATCCGAGCAGTACTTC. Translation: CASKGTSGDVSEQYF.

The chain carries TRBV6-5 and TRBJ2-5; 12 positions agree with TRBD2. Per the germline V gene, CDR1 is MNHEY and CDR2 is SVGAGI. The CDR3 contains 15 residues. V trimming: 4 bases; J trimming: 4 bases; junction bases outside the gene matches: 4. CDR3 protein: CASSFSLAGGETQYF. DNA for the CDR3: TGTGCCAGCAGTTTTTCACTAGCGGGGGGAGAGACCCAGTACTTC.

V gene TRBV7-3 combines with J gene TRBJ2-4, with 9 bases lining up with TRBD1. The CDR3 totals 14 residues. V gave up 7 bases and J gave up 8 bases; unmatched junction bases: 9. Germline V gives CDR1 SGHTA, CDR2 FQGTGA. CDR3 in DNA: TGTGCCAGCATCGAATGGGACAGGGAATACATTCAGTACTTC. It encodes CASIEWDREYIQYF. The whole variable domain, filled in from reference TRBV7-3 and TRBJ2-4, reads GAGVSQTPSNKVTEKGKYVELRCDPISGHTALYWYRQSLGQGPEFLIYFQGTGAADDSGLPNDRFFAVRPEGSVSTLKIQRTERGDSAVYLCASIEWDREYIQYFGAGTRLSVL.

The genes are TRBV28 and TRBJ2-3; 9 nucleotides align to TRBD1. The germline V gene encodes CDR1 MDHEN and CDR2 SYDVKM. J lost 5 bases, V lost 8 bases, and 14 bases had no gene match. This CDR3 is 16 amino acids long. The CDR3 region has the DNA TGTGCCAGCTATCCACGCCCGGGACAGGGAATAGATACGCAGTATTTT. Encoded protein: CASYPRPGQGIDTQYF. The entire variable domain, with the rest obtained from reference TRBV28 and TRBJ2-3, is as follows: DVKVTQSSRYLVKRTGEKVFLECVQDMDHENMFWYRQDPGLGLRLIYFSYDVKMKEKGDIPEGYSVSREKKERFSLILESASTNQTSMYLCASYPRPGQGIDTQYFGPGTRLTVL.

The V call is TRBV28, the J call TRBJ1-5, with D maybe TRBD1 (5 bases). CDR1 and CDR2 (germline): MDHEN, SYDVKM. CDR3 length equals 14 residues. The ends were cut back, 4 bases at V and 2 bases at J, with 9 bases in the middle. DNA of the CDR3: TGTGCCAGCAGTTCCAGGGTTGGCAATCAGCCCCAGCATTTT. This gives the protein CASSSRVGNQPQHF.

The chain employs TRBV6-1 and TRBJ1-5, with D perhaps matching TRBD1 (5 bases). V shed 1 base and J shed 0 bases, with 13 bases lying between them. Germline CDR1 and CDR2: MNHNS and SASEGT. This CDR3 comprises 17 residues. The CDR3 spells CASSEDGGKYSNQPQHF. The DNA of the CDR3 is TGTGCCAGCAGTGAAGACGGGGGGAAATATAGCAATCAGCCCCAGCATTTT.

This sequence joins TRBV9 and TRBJ2-1; the match to TRBD2 covers 10 bases. The CDR3 length is 15 residues. CDR1 SGDLS and CDR2 YYNGEE come from the germline V gene. Trimming took 3 bases from V and 7 from J; bases not matched to a gene: 7. The CDR3 region is CASSASGRALNEQFF. DNA for the CDR3: TGTGCCAGCAGCGCCAGCGGGAGGGCCCTAAATGAGCAGTTCTTC.

V gene TRBV9 combines with J gene TRBJ1-6, with a possible D match to TRBD1 (6 bases). Trimming removed 2 bases from V and 8 bases from J, with 20 bases in between. Per the germline V gene, CDR1 is SGDLS and CDR2 is YYNGEE. The CDR3 totals 17 residues. The CDR3 DNA sequence: TGTGCCAGCAGCGTCAAGGGGGAGCTACGGGGGGATTCACCCCTCCACTTT. Translating gives CASSVKGELRGDSPLHF.

The count of this clone is one. The chain is built from TRBV19 and TRBJ2-5; TRBD1 agrees at 8 bases. CDR3 length equals 15 residues. J gave up 1 base and V 6 bases, and 7 bases lay outside the gene matches. CDR1 LNHDA and CDR2 SQIVND come from the germline V gene (reference sequence). CDR3 in amino acids: CASSTGQATQETQYF. The CDR3 bases are TGTGCCAGTAGCACGGGACAGGCTACCCAAGAGACCCAGTACTTC.

The chain carries TRBV28 and TRBJ2-6; TRBD2 might be the D (5 bases). Trimming took off 7 bases at V and 0 bases at J, with 16 bases between the two ends. This CDR3 has 17 residues. Germline values: CDR1 MDHEN, CDR2 SYDVKM. The CDR3 reads CASTERGAFSGANVLTF. CDR3 nucleotides: TGTGCCAGCACAGAACGGGGAGCCTTCTCTGGGGCCAACGTCCTGACTTTC.

The rearrangement joins TRBV9 to TRBJ2-5, with a tentative D call TRBD2 (5 bases). Trimming shortened V by 2 bases and J by 2 bases, and 10 bases separated the two germline ends. Germline loops: CDR1 SGDLS, CDR2 YYNGEE. The CDR3 is made up of 14 amino acids. The CDR3 nucleotides are TGTGCCAGCAGCGTTTCGAGCGGACAAGAGACCCAGTACTTC. Translated: CASSVSSGQETQYF.

This clone occurred once. As DNA, the CDR3 is TGTGCCAGCGGAGCTACCGGGGAGCTGTTTTTT. Amino acid sequence: CASGATGELFF. This chain joins TRBV5-6 and TRBJ2-2, with D unresolved. V shed 7 bases and J shed 5 bases, with 6 bases lying between them. This CDR3 is 11 amino acids long. Germline V gene lookup returns CDR1 SGHDT and CDR2 YYEEEE.

The chain is built from TRBV30 and TRBJ2-5; 7 bases match TRBD1. The CDR3 runs 13 residues. The V and J ends lost 3 bases and 5 bases, in that order; junction bases with no gene match: 6. Germline CDR1 GTSNPN, CDR2 SVGIG (reference sequence). This CDR3 reads CAWSVGGRETQYF. The CDR3 DNA sequence: TGTGCCTGGAGCGTAGGGGGCCGGGAGACCCAGTACTTC.

The chain links TRBV29-1 to TRBJ2-5, with D possibly matching TRBD1 (6 bases). CDR1 is SQVTM and CDR2 is ANQGSEA in the germline V gene. V was pared by 4 bases and J by 1 base, with 16 bases between. The CDR3 covers 15 residues. For the CDR3, the DNA is TGCAGCGTTGCTGGACTCAGGGGTTTCCAAGAGACCCAGTACTTC. This codes for CSVAGLRGFQETQYF.

The chain couples TRBV7-2 to TRBJ2-1; 12 positions agree with TRBD2. Germline V gene sequence: CDR1 SGHTA, CDR2 FQGNSA. V gave up 5 bases and J gave up 7 bases; unmatched junction bases: 12. This CDR3 contains 17 residues. CDR3 in DNA: TGTGCCAGCAGCCTAGAGGATGGGACTAGCGGGCCTAATGAGCAGTTCTTC. Translating it yields CASSLEDGTSGPNEQFF.

This rearrangement joins TRBV7-9 to TRBJ1-2, with 8 nucleotides matching TRBD1. The junction had 9 bases not matched to a gene; V was cut back by 4 bases and J by 8 bases. The CDR3 runs 14 residues. Germline CDR1 reads SEHNR; CDR2 reads FQNEAQ (reference sequence). CDR3 region: CASSSDRGNLGYTF. The CDR3 DNA is TGTGCCAGCAGCTCCGACAGGGGTAATTTGGGCTACACCTTC.